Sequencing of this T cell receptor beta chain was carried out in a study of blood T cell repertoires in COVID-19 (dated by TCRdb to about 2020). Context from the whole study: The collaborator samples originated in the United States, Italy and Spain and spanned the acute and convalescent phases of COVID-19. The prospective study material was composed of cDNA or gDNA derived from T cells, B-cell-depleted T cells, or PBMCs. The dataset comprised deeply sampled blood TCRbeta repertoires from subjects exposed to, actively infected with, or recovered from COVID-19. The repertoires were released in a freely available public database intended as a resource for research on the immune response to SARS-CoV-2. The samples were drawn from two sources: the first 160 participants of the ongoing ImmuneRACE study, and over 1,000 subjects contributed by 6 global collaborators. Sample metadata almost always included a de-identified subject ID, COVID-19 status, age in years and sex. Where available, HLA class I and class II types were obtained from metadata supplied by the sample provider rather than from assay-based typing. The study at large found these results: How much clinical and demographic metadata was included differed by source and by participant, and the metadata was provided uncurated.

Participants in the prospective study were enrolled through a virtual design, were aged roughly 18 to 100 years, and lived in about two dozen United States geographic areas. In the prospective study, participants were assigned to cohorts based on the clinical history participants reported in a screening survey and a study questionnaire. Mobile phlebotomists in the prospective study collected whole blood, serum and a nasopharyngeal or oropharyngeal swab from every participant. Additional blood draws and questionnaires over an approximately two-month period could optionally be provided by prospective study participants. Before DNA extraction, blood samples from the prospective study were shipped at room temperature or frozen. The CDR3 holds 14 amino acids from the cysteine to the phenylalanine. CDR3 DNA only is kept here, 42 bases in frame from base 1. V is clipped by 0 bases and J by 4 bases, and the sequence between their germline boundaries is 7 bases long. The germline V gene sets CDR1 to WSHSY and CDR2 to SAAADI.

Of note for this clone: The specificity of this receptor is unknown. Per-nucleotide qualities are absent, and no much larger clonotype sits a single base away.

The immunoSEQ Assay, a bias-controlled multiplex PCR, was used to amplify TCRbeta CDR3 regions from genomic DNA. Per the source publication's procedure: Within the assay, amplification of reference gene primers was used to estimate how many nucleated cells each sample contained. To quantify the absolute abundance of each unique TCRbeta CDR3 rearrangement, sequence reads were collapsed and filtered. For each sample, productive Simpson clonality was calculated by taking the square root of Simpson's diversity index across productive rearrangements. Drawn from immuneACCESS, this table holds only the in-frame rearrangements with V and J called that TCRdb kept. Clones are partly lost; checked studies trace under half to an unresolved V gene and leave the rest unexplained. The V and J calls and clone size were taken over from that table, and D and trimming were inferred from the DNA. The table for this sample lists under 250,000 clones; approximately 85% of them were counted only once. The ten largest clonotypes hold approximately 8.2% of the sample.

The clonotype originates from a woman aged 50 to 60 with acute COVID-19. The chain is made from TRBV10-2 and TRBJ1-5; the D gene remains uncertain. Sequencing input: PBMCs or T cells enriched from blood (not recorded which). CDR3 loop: CASSESSRNQPQHF. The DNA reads TGCGCCAGCAGTGAGTCGAGTCGGAATCAGCCCCAGCATTTT.